Shown below are 21 T cell receptor beta chains from a single sample sequenced in a study of blood T cell repertoires in COVID-19. Sequenced by immunoSEQ multiplex PCR; TCRdb stores in-frame clones only, minus some. The sample comprises hundreds of thousands of clones, about four fifths of which are singletons, and 2.5% rests with the top ten. The material sequenced was peripheral blood. All receptors derive from a woman between 40 and 55 years old with active or convalescent COVID-19.

In nucleotides, the CDR3 is TGTGCCAGCAGCTTTGTAAGACAGGGGAGCTACACCTTC. Translating gives CASSFVRQGSYTF. The J gene is TRBJ1-2, the V gene TRBV7-8; 8 bases are shared with TRBD1. Germline lookup yields CDR1 SGHVS and CDR2 FQNEAQ. This CDR3 contains 13 residues. V was pared by 3 bases and J by 9 bases, with 6 bases of the junction left unmatched. Drawing the rest from reference TRBV7-8 and TRBJ1-2, the complete variable domain is GAGVSQSPRYKVAKRGQDVALRCDPISGHVSLFWYQQALGQGPEFLTYFQNEAQLDKSGLPSDRFFAERPEGSVSTLKIQRTQQEDSAVYLCASSFVRQGSYTFGSGTRLTVV.

The chain carries TRBV7-9 and TRBJ2-7; D gene uncertain. Germline CDR1 SEHNR, CDR2 FQNEAQ (reference sequence). The CDR3 is 13 amino acids. V lost 5 bases and J 3 bases, leaving 11 bases between the germline ends. CDR3 region: CASSKPTDYEQYF. The DNA for the CDR3 is TGTGCCAGCAGCAAACCTACAGACTACGAGCAGTACTTC.

This chain links TRBV28 with TRBJ2-1; D is possibly TRBD1 (5 bases). The V gene lost 3 bases and the J gene lost 4 bases, with 13 bases spanning the gap. Germline V gives CDR1 MDHEN, CDR2 SYDVKM. The CDR3 is 15 residues long. Here the CDR3 DNA reads TGTGCCAGCAGTTTGCCCACCAGGGTTTACAATGAGCAGTTCTTC. Translating gives CASSLPTRVYNEQFF.

The CDR3 region is CASSLVTGFGGEQYF. CDR3 bases: TGTGCCAGCAGCTTAGTAACGGGGTTCGGGGGCGAGCAGTACTTC. The chain carries TRBV11-3 and TRBJ2-7, with a possible D match to TRBD2 (6 bases). CDR3 length: 15 residues. V was clipped by 1 base and J by 6 bases, with 16 bases between them. Germline V lookup: CDR1 SGHNT, CDR2 YENEEA.

This clone was detected once. V usage is TRBV27 and J usage is TRBJ1-2, with 8 bases aligning to TRBD1. Germline V lookup: CDR1 MNHEY, CDR2 SMNVEV (reference sequence). The CDR3 loop spans 16 amino acids. V lost 5 bases and J lost 0; bases outside the gene matches: 8. The CDR3 reads CASSPRGQDTNYGYTF. The CDR3 DNA follows: TGTGCCAGCAGTCCTAGGGGACAGGACACTAACTATGGCTACACCTTC.

V is TRBV5-5 and J is TRBJ1-6; no firm D call. Trimming took 1 base from V and 12 from J, leaving 14 bases between them. This CDR3 region has 14 residues. The germline V gene has CDR1 SGHKS and CDR2 YYEKEE (reference sequence). The CDR3 DNA is TGTGCCAGCAGCTTGAGGAGCATCGGTGGACCCCTCCACTTT. Its protein product is CASSLRSIGGPLHF.

This clone was seen only a few times. This sequence joins TRBV18 and TRBJ2-1, with TRBD2 matching over 7 bases. Germline V gene sequence: CDR1 KGHSH, CDR2 LQKENI. The length of the CDR3 is 17 residues. V was clipped by 6 bases and J by 7 bases; unmatched bases: 18. The CDR3 spells CASSPMTGGSFTNEQFF. CDR3 DNA sequence: TGTGCCAGCTCGCCGATGACCGGCGGGAGTTTCACGAATGAGCAGTTCTTC.

The chain couples TRBV5-1 to TRBJ1-1, with unresolved D. The CDR3 runs to 16 residues. V was trimmed by 0 bases and J by 1 base, leaving 13 bases between them. Germline V gives CDR1 SGHRS, CDR2 YFSETQ. Here the CDR3 DNA reads TGCGCCAGCAGCTTGGGTTATATGAGGTCGAACACTGAAGCTTTCTTT. This translates into CASSLGYMRSNTEAFF.

The rearrangement uses TRBV6-5 and TRBJ1-1; D may be TRBD1 (5 bases). Trimming took 2 bases from V and 3 from J, leaving 7 bases between them. The germline gives CDR1 MNHEY, CDR2 SVGAGI. The CDR3 is made up of 13 amino acids. The DNA for the CDR3 is TGTGCCAGCAGTTACGGGGCCGACACTGAAGCTTTCTTT. Translated: CASSYGADTEAFF.

V gene TRBV19 combines with J gene TRBJ2-3; D gene unclear. V was shortened by 2 bases and J by 5 bases, with 8 bases between the two germline ends. From germline, CDR1 is LNHDA and CDR2 SQIVND (reference sequence). The CDR3 contains 13 residues. The CDR3 sequence is CASSIPLRDTQYF. The CDR3 DNA reads as TGTGCCAGTAGTATACCCCTCAGAGATACGCAGTATTTT.

The J gene is TRBJ2-5, the V gene TRBV6-5, with D perhaps matching TRBD1 (5 bases). The germline V gene encodes CDR1 MNHEY and CDR2 SVGAGI. V was clipped by 2 bases and J by 7 bases, with 20 bases between them. This CDR3 spans 16 amino acids. Here the CDR3 reads CASSYDSYSTKRTQYF. CDR3 nucleotides: TGTGCCAGCAGTTACGACAGCTATAGTACCAAGAGGACCCAGTACTTC.

The rearrangement links TRBV19 to TRBJ1-1; 9 bases are shared with TRBD1. The V and J ends lost 3 bases and 7 bases, in that order; junction bases with no gene match: 6. From germline, CDR1 is LNHDA and CDR2 SQIVND (reference sequence). The CDR3 sequence is 14 residues long. The CDR3 sequence: CASSIGGQGSEAFF. The CDR3 DNA reads TGTGCCAGTAGTATCGGCGGACAGGGGAGTGAAGCTTTCTTT.

This clone was counted a few times. The V call is TRBV11-2, the J call TRBJ1-5; D possibly corresponds to TRBD1 (5 bases). This CDR3 has 14 residues. Germline-derived CDR1 and CDR2 are SGHAT and FQNNGV. The V end lost 1 base, the J end lost 7 bases, and 11 bases lay between the germline ends. CDR3 DNA sequence: TGTGCCAGCAGCTTAGCGGGGGGTGGCCAGCCCCAGCATTTT. As protein: CASSLAGGGQPQHF.

J is TRBJ1-2 and V is TRBV24-1, with 8 positions matching TRBD1. V lost 4 bases, J lost 2 bases, and 8 bases stayed unmatched. The CDR3 is 16 residues long. The germline CDR1 and CDR2 sequences are KGHDR and SFDVKD. DNA for the CDR3: TGTGCCACCAGTGACCCCGGGACAGGCCTCAACTATGGCTACACCTTC. It encodes CATSDPGTGLNYGYTF.

The gene calls are TRBV6-6 and TRBJ1-3; no reliable D call. The CDR3 has 16 amino acids. V lost 0 bases and J 1 base, leaving 10 bases between the germline ends. Germline loops: CDR1 MNHNY, CDR2 SVGAGI (reference sequence). Written as DNA, the CDR3 is TGTGCCAGCAGTTACTCGAGCCCCAGGTCTGGAAACACCATATATTTT. It yields the protein CASSYSSPRSGNTIYF.

The genes are TRBV7-8 and TRBJ2-4; unclear D gene. Germline CDR1 SGHVS, CDR2 FQNEAQ. This CDR3 is built from 13 residues. Between the trimmed V and J ends, which lost 5 bases and 5 bases, there was a span of 10 bases. CDR3 amino acids: CASSTVTQNIQYF. The CDR3, as DNA: TGTGCCAGCAGCACAGTGACCCAAAACATTCAGTACTTC. Looking up the rest from reference TRBV7-8 and TRBJ2-4 gives the full variable domain: GAGVSQSPRYKVAKRGQDVALRCDPISGHVSLFWYQQALGQGPEFLTYFQNEAQLDKSGLPSDRFFAERPEGSVSTLKIQRTQQEDSAVYLCASSTVTQNIQYFGAGTRLSVL.

The chain has TRBV6-5 and TRBJ2-2; 7 positions agree with TRBD2. Looked up from germline, CDR1 is MNHEY and CDR2 is SVGAGI. V shed 7 bases and J 7 bases; nucleotides not matched to a gene: 9. The CDR3 is 14 residues long. As DNA, the CDR3 is TGTGCCAGCACACGGACTAGTATGGTCGGGGAGCTGTTTTTT. This gives the protein CASTRTSMVGELFF.

V usage is TRBV9 and J usage is TRBJ1-2; D is possibly TRBD1 (5 bases). Germline V lookup: CDR1 SGDLS, CDR2 YYNGEE. The ends were cut back, 4 bases at V and 6 bases at J, with 16 bases in the middle. CDR3 size: 14 residues. Here the CDR3 DNA reads TGTGCCAGCAGCCCGACGGGGGTACGTCATGGCTACACCTTC. It yields the protein CASSPTGVRHGYTF.

The chain joins TRBV9 to TRBJ1-6; possible D gene TRBD1, 5 bases. Trimming stripped 4 bases from V and 6 bases from J, with 17 bases between. CDR1 is SGDLS and CDR2 is YYNGEE in the germline V gene. The CDR3 consists of 16 residues. CDR3 sequence: CASSLPVGGSNSPLHF. The CDR3 bases are TGTGCCAGCAGCCTACCCGTGGGGGGGTCTAATTCACCCCTCCACTTT.

The table lists this clone with a few counts. V is TRBV24-1 and J is TRBJ1-1; no firm D call. V was clipped by 3 bases and J by 5 bases, with 12 bases between them. CDR1 KGHDR and CDR2 SFDVKD come from the germline V gene. The CDR3 contains 14 residues. The CDR3 DNA reads TGTGCCACCAGTGATGCTCAGGCGGGGACTGAAGCTTTCTTT. Amino acids: CATSDAQAGTEAFF.

The chain couples TRBV4-1 to TRBJ1-6; 9 nucleotides match TRBD1. CDR3 length equals 14 residues. V dropped 4 bases and J dropped 7; count of bases not matched to a gene: 2. CDR1 MGHRA and CDR2 YSYEKL come from the germline V gene. CDR3 protein: CASSRDRVNSPLHF. CDR3 DNA: TGCGCCAGCAGCCGGGACAGGGTGAATTCACCCCTCCACTTT.